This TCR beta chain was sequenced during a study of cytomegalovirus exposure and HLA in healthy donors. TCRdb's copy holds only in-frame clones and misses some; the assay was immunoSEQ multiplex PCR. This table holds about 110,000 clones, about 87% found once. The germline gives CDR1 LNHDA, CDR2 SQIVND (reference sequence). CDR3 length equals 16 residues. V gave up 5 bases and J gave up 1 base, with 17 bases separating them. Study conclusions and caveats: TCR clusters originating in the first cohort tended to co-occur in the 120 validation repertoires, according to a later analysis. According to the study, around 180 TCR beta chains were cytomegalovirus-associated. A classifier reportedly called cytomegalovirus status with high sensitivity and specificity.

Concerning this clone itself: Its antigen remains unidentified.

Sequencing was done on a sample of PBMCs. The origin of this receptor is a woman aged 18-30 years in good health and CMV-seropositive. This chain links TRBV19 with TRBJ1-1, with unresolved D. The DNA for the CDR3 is TGTGCCAGTAGTTTAACTACCCGGAGTACGAACACTGAAGCTTTCTTT. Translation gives CASSLTTRSTNTEAFF.